These 6 T cell receptor beta chains share one sample of origin, sequenced in a study of cytomegalovirus exposure and HLA in healthy donors. The primer mix had 60 Vbeta and 13 Jbeta primers. Libraries were prepared by immunoSEQ multiplex PCR; TCRdb keeps only in-frame clonotypes and omits some of them. The sample contains 90,000 or so clones, 80% of which appear only once. The specimen was PBMCs. The receptors here all came from a woman in her 50s in good health and CMV-seropositive.

This chain links TRBV10-3 with TRBJ2-3; TRBD2 might be the D (6 bases). Trimming shortened V by 10 bases and J by 2 bases, and 19 bases separated the two germline ends. Germline loops: CDR1 ENHRY, CDR2 SYGVKD. The CDR3 is made up of 15 amino acids. CDR3: CATLMSGGDTDTQYF. CDR3 nucleotide sequence: TGTGCCACCCTAATGTCCGGAGGGGACACAGATACGCAGTATTTT.

This chain links TRBV27 with TRBJ2-3; 8 bases fit TRBD1. The V gene's germline CDR1 is MNHEY and CDR2 SMNVEV (reference sequence). This CDR3 spans 17 amino acids. The V and J ends lost 4 bases and 2 bases, in that order; junction bases with no gene match: 11. The CDR3 spells CASSYSGTGGPTDTQYF. CDR3 DNA: TGTGCCAGCAGTTATTCCGGGACAGGCGGCCCCACAGATACGCAGTATTTT.

The chain has TRBV30 and TRBJ1-2; D unclear. Trimming took 2 bases from V and 7 from J, leaving 5 bases between them. The CDR3 totals 10 residues. The germline V gene has CDR1 GTSNPN and CDR2 SVGIG (reference sequence). Here the CDR3 DNA reads TGTGCCTGGAGTTCGGGTGGCTACACCTTC. Translating it yields CAWSSGGYTF.

The J gene is TRBJ2-1, the V gene TRBV14, with 9 bases aligning to TRBD2. There are 15 residues in the CDR3. The V segment lost 4 bases and the J segment 7 bases; nucleotides outside the gene matches: 8. Germline CDR1 is SGHDN and CDR2 is FVKESK. The CDR3 here is CASSRLAGRVNEQFF. The CDR3 DNA reads as TGTGCCAGCAGCCGGCTAGCGGGAAGGGTGAATGAGCAGTTCTTC.

This chain connects TRBV7-3 to TRBJ2-2; 12 bases match TRBD1. In germline, CDR1 is SGHTA, CDR2 FQGTGA. CDR3 size: 17 residues. With 5 bases clipped from V and 6 bases from J, the junction kept 10 bases outside the gene matches. The CDR3 region is CASSHGGDRGPAGELFF. DNA for the CDR3: TGTGCCAGCAGCCACGGAGGGGACAGGGGGCCCGCCGGGGAGCTGTTTTTT.

The CDR3 spells CASKAQVSDTQYF. DNA for the CDR3: TGTGCCAGCAAAGCCCAGGTATCGGATACGCAGTATTTT. The chain uses TRBV5-4 and TRBJ2-3; no clear D. V was clipped by 6 bases and J by 6 bases, with 14 bases between them. The germline gives CDR1 SGHNT, CDR2 YYREEE (reference sequence). There are 13 residues in the CDR3.